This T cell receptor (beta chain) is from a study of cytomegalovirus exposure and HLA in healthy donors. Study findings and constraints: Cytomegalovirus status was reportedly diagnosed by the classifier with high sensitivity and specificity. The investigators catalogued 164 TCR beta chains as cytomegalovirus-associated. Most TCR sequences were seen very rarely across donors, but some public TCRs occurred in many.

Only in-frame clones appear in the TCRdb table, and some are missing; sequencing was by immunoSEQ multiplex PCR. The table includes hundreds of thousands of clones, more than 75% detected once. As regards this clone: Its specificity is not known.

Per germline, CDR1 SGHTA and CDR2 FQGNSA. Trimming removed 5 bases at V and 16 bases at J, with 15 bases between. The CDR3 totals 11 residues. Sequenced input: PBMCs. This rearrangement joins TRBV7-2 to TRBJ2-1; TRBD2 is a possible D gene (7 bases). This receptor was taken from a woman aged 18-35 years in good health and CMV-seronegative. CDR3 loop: CASSKWGGAFF. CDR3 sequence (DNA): TGTGCCAGCAGCAAGTGGGGGGGCGCTTTCTTC.